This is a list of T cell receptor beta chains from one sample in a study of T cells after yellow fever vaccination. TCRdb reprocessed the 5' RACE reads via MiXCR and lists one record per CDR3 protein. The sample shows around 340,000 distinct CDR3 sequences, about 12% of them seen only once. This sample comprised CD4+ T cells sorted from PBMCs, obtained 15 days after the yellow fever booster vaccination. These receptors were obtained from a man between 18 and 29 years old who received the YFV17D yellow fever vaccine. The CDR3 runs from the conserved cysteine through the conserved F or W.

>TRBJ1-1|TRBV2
CASSAEGSGTEAFF
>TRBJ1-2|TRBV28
CASSSQGVYYGYTF
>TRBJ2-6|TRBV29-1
CSVQGNGANVLTF
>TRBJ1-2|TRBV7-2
CASSREGTGSGYTF
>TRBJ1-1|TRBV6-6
CASNGNMNTEAFF
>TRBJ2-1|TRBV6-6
CASSSDREWNEQFF
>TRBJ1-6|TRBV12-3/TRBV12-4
CASSLTAGLGSPLHF
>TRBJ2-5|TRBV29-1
CSVGDRAGGETQYF
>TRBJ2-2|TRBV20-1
CSARERTGRGRANTGELFF
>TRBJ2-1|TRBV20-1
CSAPRVAGGNEQFF
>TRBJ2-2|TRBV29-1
CSATSSRGTGELFF
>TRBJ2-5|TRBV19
CASSIDFQETQYF
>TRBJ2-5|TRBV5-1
CASIQRGGRQETQYF
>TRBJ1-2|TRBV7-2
CASSFDRADGYGYTF
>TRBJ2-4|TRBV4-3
CASSQDPLAKNIKYF
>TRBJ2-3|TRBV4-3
CASSRNARGWDTQYF
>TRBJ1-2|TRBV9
CASSLGGWRFDYGYTF
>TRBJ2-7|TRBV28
CASSRFPGLEF
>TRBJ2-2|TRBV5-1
CASSPGQINTGELFF
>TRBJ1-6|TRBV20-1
CSAGDRGKGNSPLHF
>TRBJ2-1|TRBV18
CASSPYRDRVYNEQFF
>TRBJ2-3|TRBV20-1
CSGVGYDTQYF
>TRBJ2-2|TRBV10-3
CAISERGSSTGELFF
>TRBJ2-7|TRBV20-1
CSARAGANYYEQYF
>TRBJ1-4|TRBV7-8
CASSLGQGTNEKLFF
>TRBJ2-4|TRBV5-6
CASSLRGGLGNIQYF
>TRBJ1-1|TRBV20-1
CSAREIGQRAFF
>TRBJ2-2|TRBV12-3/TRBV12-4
CASNKPGLAGVRGELFF
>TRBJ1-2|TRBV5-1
CASSLGFGGGDGGYTF
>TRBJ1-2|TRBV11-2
CASSLDHTNYGYTF
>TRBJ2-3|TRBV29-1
CSAPLGRRDTDTQYF
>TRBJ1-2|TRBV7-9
CASSSGHLFYGYTF
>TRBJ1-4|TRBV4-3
CASSQGGQGNEKLFF
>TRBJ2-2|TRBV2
CASSEARLASKGELFF
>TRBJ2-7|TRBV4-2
CASSQDKSGGLYEQYF
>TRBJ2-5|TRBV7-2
CASSTSHFGETQYF